The next 17 T cell receptor beta chains were all read from a single sample in a study of blood T cell repertoires in COVID-19. Profiling relied on immunoSEQ multiplex PCR, and the TCRdb table lists in-frame clones only, not all of them. The table shows about 310,000 clones, with 90% occurring only once. Sequencing input: peripheral blood. The receptors stem from a woman in her thirties or forties with COVID-19, enrolled during active disease.

The chain combines TRBV18 with TRBJ1-5, with no clear D. Germline CDR1 reads KGHSH; CDR2 reads LQKENI. This CDR3 comprises 15 residues. With 4 bases removed from V and 2 bases from J, the gap between germline ends came to 12 bases. CDR3 protein: CASSLRGSGNQPQHF. The DNA of the CDR3 is TGTGCCAGCTCACTGAGAGGAAGTGGCAATCAGCCCCAGCATTTT.

The chain has TRBV19 and TRBJ2-7; 7 positions match TRBD1. CDR3 length: 16 residues. Germline values: CDR1 LNHDA, CDR2 SQIVND (reference sequence). With V trimmed by 5 bases and J by 0 bases, 10 bases remained unmatched. The CDR3 DNA reads TGTGCCAGTAGTCATACCGGGACAGTCAGCTCCTACGAGCAGTACTTC. It specifies CASSHTGTVSSYEQYF.

This chain uses TRBV25-1 with TRBJ1-3, with unresolved D. The CDR3 has 14 residues. The V end was cut by 3 bases, the J end by 0 bases, with 6 bases between. Looked up from germline, CDR1 is MGHDK and CDR2 is SYGVNS. CDR3 region: CASSERLSGNTIYF. The DNA of the CDR3 is TGTGCCAGCAGTGAGCGGCTCTCTGGAAACACCATATATTTT.

V usage is TRBV4-1 and J usage is TRBJ2-1; TRBD2 aligns across 15 bases. With 3 bases clipped from V and 7 bases from J, the junction kept 7 bases outside the gene matches. Germline-derived CDR1 and CDR2 are MGHRA and YSYEKL. The CDR3 is made up of 17 amino acids. In DNA form, the CDR3 reads TGCGCCAGCAGCCAGGGTTGGACTAGCGGGGGGGCAAATGAGCAGTTCTTC. This sequence encodes CASSQGWTSGGANEQFF.

This chain connects TRBV4-3 to TRBJ2-3; TRBD1 aligns across 8 bases. CDR1 and CDR2 (germline): LGHNA, YSLEER. After removal of 6 bases from V and 2 bases from J, the junction contained 4 bases not matched to a gene. CDR3 length: 14 residues. DNA for the CDR3: TGCGCCAGCAGGAGGGACAGGTTCACAGATACGCAGTATTTT. It translates to CASRRDRFTDTQYF.

The chain employs TRBV19 and TRBJ1-2; D possibly corresponds to TRBD1 (5 bases). V shed 5 bases and J shed 8 bases, with 18 bases lying between them. CDR1 LNHDA and CDR2 SQIVND come from the germline V gene (reference sequence). The CDR3 extends over 14 amino acids. The CDR3 nucleotides read TGTGCCAGTAGTCGCGGCAGGGATGACGGGGGCTACACCTTC. It encodes CASSRGRDDGGYTF.

The chain recombines TRBV7-2 with TRBJ2-2; 11 positions agree with TRBD1. This CDR3 contains 16 residues. Per germline, CDR1 SGHTA and CDR2 FQGNSA. V lost 6 bases and J lost 6; bases outside the gene matches: 9. This CDR3 is CASSSWTGGVAGELFF. The CDR3 nucleotides are TGTGCCAGCAGTTCCTGGACAGGGGGCGTCGCCGGGGAGCTGTTTTTT.

The table lists this clone with a count of one. The chain combines TRBV28 with TRBJ2-2; TRBD1 is a possible D gene (7 bases). The germline CDR1 and CDR2 sequences are MDHEN and SYDVKM. The CDR3 runs to 15 residues. The germline V and J ends were trimmed by 2 bases and 5 bases, with 12 bases remaining between them. The CDR3 region is CASSLGPGGTGELFF. In DNA, the CDR3 is TGTGCCAGCAGTTTAGGTCCAGGGGGGACCGGGGAGCTGTTTTTT. Drawing the rest from reference TRBV28 and TRBJ2-2, the complete variable domain is DVKVTQSSRYLVKRTGEKVFLECVQDMDHENMFWYRQDPGLGLRLIYFSYDVKMKEKGDIPEGYSVSREKKERFSLILESASTNQTSMYLCASSLGPGGTGELFFGEGSRLTVL.

This rearrangement joins TRBV7-9 to TRBJ2-1; D may be TRBD2 (5 bases). Germline V lookup: CDR1 SEHNR, CDR2 FQNEAQ (reference sequence). This CDR3 region has 16 residues. Trimming took 1 base from V and 0 from J, leaving 10 bases between them. The CDR3, as DNA: TGTGCCAGCAGCTTAGTGGGTGGGAGCTCCTACAATGAGCAGTTCTTC. Translating it yields CASSLVGGSSYNEQFF.

This clone came up once. The chain is built from TRBV16 and TRBJ1-1; 7 bases fit TRBD1. There are 14 residues in the CDR3. Germline CDR1 reads KGHSY; CDR2 reads FQNENV. The trim removed 7 bases at V and 3 bases at J, leaving 8 bases unmatched. CDR3 sequence (DNA): TGTGCCAGCAACTTGGGACAGTCCTACACTGAAGCTTTCTTT. Translating gives CASNLGQSYTEAFF.

The rearrangement joins TRBV19 to TRBJ1-5; no definite D call. V lost 3 bases, J lost 6 bases, and 12 bases lay in between. Germline CDR1 and CDR2: LNHDA and SQIVND (reference sequence). The CDR3 is made up of 14 amino acids. DNA of the CDR3: TGTGCCAGTAGTATCTCTGGTGGACTTCAGCCCCAGCATTTT. Protein product: CASSISGGLQPQHF.

This clone was recorded once. The chain is built from TRBV5-1 and TRBJ2-7; D is unresolved. V lost 3 bases and J lost 2, with 12 bases in between. The germline CDR1 and CDR2 sequences are SGHRS and YFSETQ. This CDR3 is 14 amino acids long. The CDR3 nucleotides read TGCGCCAGCAGCTGGGCCCCAGGTGCCTACGAGCAGTACTTC. As protein: CASSWAPGAYEQYF. The whole variable domain, remainder taken from reference TRBV5-1 and TRBJ2-7, is KAGVTQTPRYLIKTRGQQVTLSCSPISGHRSVSWYQQTPGQGLQFLFEYFSETQRNKGNFPGRFSGRQFSNSRSEMNVSTLELGDSALYLCASSWAPGAYEQYFGPGTRLTVT.

This chain joins TRBV5-4 and TRBJ1-6; the D gene is possibly TRBD1 (6 bases). Trimming removed 1 base from V and 10 bases from J, with 12 bases in between. This CDR3 region has 14 residues. Germline V lookup: CDR1 SGHNT, CDR2 YYREEE (reference sequence). The CDR3 region has the DNA TGTGCCAGCAGCTTGACAGGGTTAGACTCACCCCTCCACTTT. Encoded protein: CASSLTGLDSPLHF.

This clone was observed a single time. This sequence joins TRBV19 and TRBJ1-2; TRBD1 aligns across 9 bases. V was pared by 6 bases and J by 5 bases, with 7 bases of the junction left unmatched. This CDR3 is 14 amino acids long. The germline V gene encodes CDR1 LNHDA and CDR2 SQIVND (reference sequence). CDR3 in DNA: TGTGCCAGTAGGTTGGACAGGGGAACGTATGGCTACACCTTC. This encodes CASRLDRGTYGYTF.

Details on this clone: The same CDR3 can be traced to other DNA sequences in this sample. The rearrangement links TRBV6-5 to TRBJ2-2; D might be TRBD1 (7 bases). The CDR3 sequence is 16 residues long. V shed 1 base and J shed 2 bases, with 11 bases lying between them. The germline V gene has CDR1 MNHEY and CDR2 SVGAGI. CDR3 residues: CASSYYRGLNTGELFF. The CDR3 DNA follows: TGTGCCAGCAGTTACTACAGGGGACTCAACACCGGGGAGCTGTTTTTT.

This sequence joins TRBV14 and TRBJ2-7, with TRBD2 matching 8 bases. J was trimmed by 1 base and V by 4 bases; bases with no gene match: 9. CDR1 is SGHDN and CDR2 is FVKESK in the germline V gene. CDR3 size: 16 residues. Here the CDR3 reads CASSRGWGTSSYEQYF. The CDR3 nucleotides are TGTGCCAGCAGCCGCGGATGGGGGACTAGTTCCTACGAGCAGTACTTC.

The chain couples TRBV7-2 to TRBJ2-3; TRBD1 matches at 8 bases. V was pared by 4 bases and J by 0 bases, with 12 bases of the junction left unmatched. The CDR3 contains 18 residues. Germline V gene data show CDR1 as SGHTA and CDR2 as FQGNSA. The DNA of the CDR3 is TGTGCCAGCAGCTCCCCAGGGGGCGCTACCTTAAGCACAGATACGCAGTATTTT. Its protein product is CASSSPGGATLSTDTQYF.